Listed here are 9 T cell receptor beta chains from one sample, sequenced in a study of regulatory T cells in long-lasting Graves disease. Assembly of TCR beta libraries relied on iRepertoire HTBI primers together with Arm-PCR of CDR3 regions. TCRdb recomputed calls from the multiplex PCR reads with MiXCR, one row per CDR3 protein. The sample has some 330,000 distinct CDR3 sequences, 20% to 25% seen once. Time point specified: persistent/refractory GD, antithyroid drugs over 5 years with positive TRAb. PBMC RNA was the source of the TCR library. This material consisted of peripheral blood mononuclear cells (PBMCs), taken when the disease was refractory, from a patient treated with antithyroid drugs. These receptors were obtained from a woman aged 40 to 49 with Graves disease.

The chain has TRBV2 and TRBJ2-2, with 8 bases lining up with TRBD2. CDR1 and CDR2 from the germline V gene are SNHLY and FYNNEI. The CDR3 consists of 18 residues. The V and J ends lost 6 bases and 0 bases, in that order; junction bases with no gene match: 12. The CDR3 sequence: CASSSRLVLAANTGELFF. As DNA, the CDR3 is TGTGCCAGCAGCTCTCGTCTGGTACTAGCGGCGAACACCGGGGAGCTGTTTTTT.

V is TRBV6-5 and J is TRBJ1-1; weak D call: TRBD1 (6 bases). V lost 0 bases, J lost 4 bases, and 9 bases lay in between. This CDR3 has 14 residues. Germline V gives CDR1 MNHEY, CDR2 SVGAGI. The CDR3 sequence: CASSYSKGGTEAFF. In DNA form, the CDR3 reads TGTGCCAGCAGTTACTCGAAGGGGGGCACTGAAGCTTTCTTT.

This clonotype was detected once. A read error likely explains this, since a far larger clone differs by one base. The V call is TRBV27, the J call TRBJ2-7; 9 bases match TRBD1. The CDR3 is 14 amino acids. The V gene end was trimmed by 5 bases and the J gene end by 4 bases; junction bases not matched to a gene: 6. The germline gives CDR1 MNHEY, CDR2 SMNVEV (reference sequence). For the CDR3, the DNA is TGTGCCAGCAGTGGGGCAGGGACAGGGTACGAGCAGTACTTC. Protein sequence: CASSGAGTGYEQYF.

Many counts were recorded for this clonotype. The chain is built from TRBV5-6 and TRBJ1-2; the D gene is possibly TRBD1 (6 bases). Trimming removed 2 bases at V and 5 bases at J, with 13 bases between. Germline CDR1 SGHDT, CDR2 YYEEEE. CDR3 length: 14 residues. CDR3 nucleotide sequence: TGTGCCAGCAGCTTAGGACAGAACGTATATGGCTACACCTTC. Translated, it gives CASSLGQNVYGYTF.

In its sample, this clonotype was seen a few times. The chain joins TRBV10-3 to TRBJ2-1; 7 bases line up with TRBD2. V lost 7 bases, J lost 5 bases, and 8 bases stayed unmatched. Germline-derived CDR1 and CDR2 are ENHRY and SYGVKD. There are 14 residues in the CDR3. The CDR3 is CAINQLLADNEQFF. The CDR3 nucleotides are TGTGCCATCAACCAACTGCTAGCGGACAATGAGCAGTTCTTC.

This clonotype has more than one count but fewer than ten. As DNA, the CDR3 is TGCAGTGCTACACAAACCGGGACAGGGGTCACTGAAGCTTTCTTT. This encodes CSATQTGTGVTEAFF. This chain joins TRBV20-1 and TRBJ1-1; 10 bases agree with TRBD1. The CDR3 runs to 15 residues. Germline trimming cut 4 bases from V and 4 bases from J; bases unmatched to any gene: 9. The germline gives CDR1 DFQATT, CDR2 SNEGSKA (reference sequence).

The chain couples TRBV4-1 to TRBJ1-1; 7 bases match TRBD1. CDR3 length equals 15 residues. V dropped 4 bases and J dropped 1; count of bases not matched to a gene: 6. Looked up from germline, CDR1 is MGHRA and CDR2 is YSYEKL. The CDR3 DNA reads TGCGCCAGCAGCCTAACACAGGGGCCGAACACTGAAGCTTTCTTT. The encoded protein is CASSLTQGPNTEAFF.

This clonotype was detected a few times. Here the CDR3 DNA reads TGTGCCAGCAGCTTAGCGCGGTTGGGGGGCCGTGAAGCTTTCTTT. Protein: CASSLARLGGREAFF. The chain couples TRBV7-9 to TRBJ1-1, with TRBD1 as a possible D gene (6 bases). The ends were cut back, 0 bases at V and 7 bases at J, with 15 bases in the middle. Germline CDR1 is SEHNR and CDR2 is FQNEAQ (reference sequence). CDR3 length: 15 amino acids.

This clonotype was seen a handful of times. The gene calls are TRBV28 and TRBJ1-1, with D possibly TRBD1 on 6 matching bases. The CDR3 contains 12 residues. In germline, CDR1 is MDHEN, CDR2 SYDVKM. V lost 4 bases to trimming and J lost 11 bases, with 14 bases between them. CDR3 region: CASSSSGGGAFF. CDR3 nucleotides: TGTGCCAGCAGTTCATCTGGGGGGGGCGCTTTCTTT. The full variable domain, completed using reference TRBV28 and TRBJ1-1, is DVKVTQSSRYLVKRTGEKVFLECVQDMDHENMFWYRQDPGLGLRLIYFSYDVKMKEKGDIPEGYSVSREKKERFSLILESASTNQTSMYLCASSSSGGGAFFGQGTRLTVV.